This section outlines one T cell receptor (beta chain) sequence together with its context. Its antigen is undetermined. TCRdb redid the calling of the 5' RACE reads with MiXCR, one entry per CDR3 protein. The data show 300,000 or so distinct CDR3 sequences, 15% to 20% seen once. CDR3 size: 13 residues. Trimming pared 6 bases from V and 9 bases from J, leaving 18 bases between. Germline V CDR1 and CDR2: DFQATT, SNEGSKA (reference sequence). The data are from a study of T-cell memory formation after mild COVID-19. Study-wide background: Each donor largely had its own TCR clusters. Study results and limitations: Memory cells collected pre-infection included some clones that later responded, suggesting cross-reactive memory joined. Contracting CD4+ clones were located mainly in CM and EM, and CD8+ clones in EMRA. There was no confirmation that second-wave clones peaking on day 37 were SARS-CoV-2 specific.

The sequenced material came from PBMCs or a T cell subset sorted from them (not recorded which). The chain combines TRBV20-1 with TRBJ1-5, with D perhaps matching TRBD1 (6 bases). The receptor's source is a man aged 18 to 29 who had mild COVID-19 (a few samples of this study predate the infection). Cell type and time point are not known. CDR3 residues: CSALGQHPTPQHF. The CDR3 DNA follows: TGCAGTGCCCTAGGACAGCACCCCACGCCCCAGCATTTT.